This T cell receptor beta chain emerged from a study of immune evolution from preneoplasia to lung adenocarcinoma. Two lung cancer pathologists independently confirmed each histologic diagnosis. Data came from immunoSEQ multiplex PCR; TCRdb stores just in-frame clones and leaves some out. The table includes under 45,000 clones, less than 85% detected once. CDR1 SNHLY and CDR2 FYNNEI come from the germline V gene. V dropped 9 bases and J dropped 2 bases, with 12 bases sitting between them. The CDR3 loop spans 13 amino acids. V gene TRBV2 combines with J gene TRBJ2-3; unclear D gene. The sequenced sample was FFPE invasive lung adenocarcinoma tissue. This clonotype originated in a person in their sixties with lung adenocarcinoma. The CDR3 region is CASRPPSTDTQYF. The CDR3 region has the DNA TGTGCCAGTCGACCGCCCTCCACAGATACGCAGTATTTT.